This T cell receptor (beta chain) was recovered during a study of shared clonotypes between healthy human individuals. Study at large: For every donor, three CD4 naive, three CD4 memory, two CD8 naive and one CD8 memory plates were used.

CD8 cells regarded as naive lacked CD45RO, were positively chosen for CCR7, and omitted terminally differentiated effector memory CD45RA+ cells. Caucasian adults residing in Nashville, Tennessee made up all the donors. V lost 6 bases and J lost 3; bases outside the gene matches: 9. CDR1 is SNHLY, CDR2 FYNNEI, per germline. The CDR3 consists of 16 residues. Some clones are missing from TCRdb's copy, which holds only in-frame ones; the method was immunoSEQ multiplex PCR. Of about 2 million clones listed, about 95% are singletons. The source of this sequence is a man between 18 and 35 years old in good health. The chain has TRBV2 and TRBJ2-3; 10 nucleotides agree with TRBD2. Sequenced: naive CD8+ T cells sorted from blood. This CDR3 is CASSDIAGGVTDTQYF. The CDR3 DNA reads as TGTGCCAGCAGCGATATAGCGGGAGGAGTAACAGATACGCAGTATTTT.